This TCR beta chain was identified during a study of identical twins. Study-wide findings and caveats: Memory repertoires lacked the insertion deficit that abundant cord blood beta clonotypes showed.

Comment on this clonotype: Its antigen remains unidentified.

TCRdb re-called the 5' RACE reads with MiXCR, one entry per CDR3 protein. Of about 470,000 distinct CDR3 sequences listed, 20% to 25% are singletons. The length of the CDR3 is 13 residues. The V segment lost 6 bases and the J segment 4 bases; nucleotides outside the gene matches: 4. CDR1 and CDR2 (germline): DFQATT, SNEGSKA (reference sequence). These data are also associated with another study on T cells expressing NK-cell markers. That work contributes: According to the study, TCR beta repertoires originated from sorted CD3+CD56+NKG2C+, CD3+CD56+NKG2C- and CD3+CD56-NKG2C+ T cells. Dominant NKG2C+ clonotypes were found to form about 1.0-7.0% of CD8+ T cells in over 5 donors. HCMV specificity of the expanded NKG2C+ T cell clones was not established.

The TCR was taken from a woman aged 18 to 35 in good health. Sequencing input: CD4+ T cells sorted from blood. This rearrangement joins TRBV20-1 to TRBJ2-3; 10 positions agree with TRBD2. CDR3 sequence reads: CSAWTSGPDTQYF. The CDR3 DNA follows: TGCAGTGCGTGGACTAGCGGCCCAGATACGCAGTATTTT.